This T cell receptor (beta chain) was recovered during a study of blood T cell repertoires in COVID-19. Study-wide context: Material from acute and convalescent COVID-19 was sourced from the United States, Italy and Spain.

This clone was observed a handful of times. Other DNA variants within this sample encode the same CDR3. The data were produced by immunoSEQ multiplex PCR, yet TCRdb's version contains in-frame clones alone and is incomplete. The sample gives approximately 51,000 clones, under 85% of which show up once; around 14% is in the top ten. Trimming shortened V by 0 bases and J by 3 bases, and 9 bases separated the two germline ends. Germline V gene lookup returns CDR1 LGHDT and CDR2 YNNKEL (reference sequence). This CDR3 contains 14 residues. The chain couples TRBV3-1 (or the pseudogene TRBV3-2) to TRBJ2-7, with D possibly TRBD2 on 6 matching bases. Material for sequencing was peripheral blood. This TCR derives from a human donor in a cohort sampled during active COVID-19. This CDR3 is CASSQDGGDYEQYF. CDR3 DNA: TGTGCCAGCAGCCAAGACGGCGGGGACTACGAGCAGTACTTC.